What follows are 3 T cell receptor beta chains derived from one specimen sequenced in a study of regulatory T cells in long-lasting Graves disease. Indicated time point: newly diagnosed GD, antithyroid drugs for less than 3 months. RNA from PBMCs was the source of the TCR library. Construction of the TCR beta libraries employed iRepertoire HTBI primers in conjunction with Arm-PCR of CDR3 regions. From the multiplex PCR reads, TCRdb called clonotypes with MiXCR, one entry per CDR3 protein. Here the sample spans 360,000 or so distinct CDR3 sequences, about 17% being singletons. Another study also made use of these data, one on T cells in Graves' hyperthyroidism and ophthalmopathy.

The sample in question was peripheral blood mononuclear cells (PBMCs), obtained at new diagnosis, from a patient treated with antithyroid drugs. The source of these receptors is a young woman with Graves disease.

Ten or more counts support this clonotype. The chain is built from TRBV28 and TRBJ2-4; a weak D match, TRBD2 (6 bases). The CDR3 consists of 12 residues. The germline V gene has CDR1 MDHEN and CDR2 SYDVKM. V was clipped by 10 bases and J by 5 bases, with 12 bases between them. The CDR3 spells CATLGLQNIQYF. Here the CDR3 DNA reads TGTGCCACCTTGGGACTTCAAAACATTCAGTACTTC.

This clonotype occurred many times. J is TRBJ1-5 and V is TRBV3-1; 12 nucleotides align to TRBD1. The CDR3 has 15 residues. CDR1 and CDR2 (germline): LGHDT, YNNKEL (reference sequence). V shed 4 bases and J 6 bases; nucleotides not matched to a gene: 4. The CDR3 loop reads CASSLGQGAIQPQHF. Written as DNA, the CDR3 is TGTGCCAGCAGCCTGGGACAGGGGGCTATTCAGCCCCAGCATTTT.

DNA for the CDR3: TGTGCCAGCGGCCCCACCGGGGGGAAGGTCACAGATACGCAGTATTTT. Translating it yields CASGPTGGKVTDTQYF. The rearrangement uses TRBV9 and TRBJ2-3, with TRBD2 matching 7 bases. This CDR3 spans 16 amino acids. Germline-derived CDR1 and CDR2 are SGDLS and YYNGEE. V trimming: 7 bases; J trimming: 2 bases; junction bases outside the gene matches: 13.